Below are 4 T cell receptor beta chains sequenced from a single sample in a study of blood T cells in healthy people across ages. Alongside a J-beta primer mix, a sample-barcoded 5' primer served in a second PCR lasting roughly 7 to 12 cycles. TCRdb processed the 5' RACE reads anew with MiXCR; each CDR3 protein has one entry. The table has some 690,000 distinct CDR3 sequences, 22% seen once. The sequenced material came from blood. The source of these receptors is a man in his 70s in good health.

This clonotype was counted between two and nine times. Relative to the germline gene, one junction end is altered; a read error may explain this. The J gene is TRBJ2-1, the V gene TRBV3-1; the match to TRBD2 covers 7 bases. Germline assignment: CDR1 LGHDT and CDR2 YNNKEL (reference sequence). This CDR3 spans 15 amino acids. CDR3 nucleotides: TGCGCCAGCAGCCCGACTAGCACTAAGTACAATGAGCAGTTCTTC. This sequence encodes CASSPTSTKYNEQFF.

This clonotype was recorded many times. V gene TRBV21-1 combines with J gene TRBJ1-1; the table's D call, TRBD1, has no DNA check behind it. TRBV21-1 has pseudogene status. The CDR3 extends over 15 amino acids. CDR3 protein: CASSKDRGRVSEAFF. The CDR3 DNA reads as TGTGCCAGCAGCAAAGACAGGGGGCGCGTCTCTGAAGCTTTCTTT.

The chain links TRBV6-6 to TRBJ2-2, with D perhaps matching TRBD1 (5 bases). There are 13 residues in the CDR3. The V gene lost 0 bases and the J gene lost 6 bases, with 5 bases spanning the gap. CDR1 is MNHNY and CDR2 is SVGAGI in the germline V gene (reference sequence). The CDR3 coding sequence is TGTGCCAGCAGTTACTCGGGGCCCGGGGAGCTGTTTTTT. It encodes CASSYSGPGELFF.

This chain joins TRBV20-1 and TRBJ1-5, with 8 bases matching TRBD1. The CDR3 has 14 residues. With V trimmed by 2 bases and J by 7 bases, 7 bases remained unmatched. Germline V gene data show CDR1 as DFQATT and CDR2 as SNEGSKA (reference sequence). CDR3 amino acids: CSARSQGAGQPQHF. DNA for the CDR3: TGCAGTGCTAGATCGCAGGGGGCGGGCCAGCCCCAGCATTTT.